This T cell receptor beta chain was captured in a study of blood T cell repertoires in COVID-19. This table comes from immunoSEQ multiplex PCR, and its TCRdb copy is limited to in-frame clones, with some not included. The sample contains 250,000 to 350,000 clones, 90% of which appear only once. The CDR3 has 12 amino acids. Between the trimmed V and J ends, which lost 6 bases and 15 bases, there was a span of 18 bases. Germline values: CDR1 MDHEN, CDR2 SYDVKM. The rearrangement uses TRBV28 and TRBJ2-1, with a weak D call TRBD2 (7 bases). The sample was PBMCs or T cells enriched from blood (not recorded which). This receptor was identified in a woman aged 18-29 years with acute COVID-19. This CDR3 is CASSRAGTPRFF. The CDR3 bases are TGTGCCAGCAGCCGAGCGGGGACACCTCGGTTCTTC.